The 22 T cell receptor beta chains listed next were all sequenced from one sample in a study of human T cells and chemical hapten exposure. TCRdb passed the 5' RACE reads through MiXCR, listing each CDR3 protein once. The table has 110,000 to 150,000 distinct CDR3 sequences, 4.1% seen once; the top ten hold around 1.4%. The authors extracted total RNA from unfractionated whole blood. All receptors derive from a female donor in good health.

The table lists this clonotype with many counts. CDR3 in DNA: TGTGCCAGCAGCTTATATTCTGGGACCAATTACAATGAGCAGTTCTTC. Protein product: CASSLYSGTNYNEQFF. V and J are TRBV7-3 and TRBJ2-1, with D perhaps assigned TRBD1 or TRBD2 (5 bases each). Trimming stripped 2 bases from V and 4 bases from J, with 15 bases between. Germline V gene data show CDR1 as SGHTA and CDR2 as FQGTGA. The CDR3 length is 16 residues.

This clonotype was counted at least ten times. This chain connects TRBV12-3 or TRBV12-4 to TRBJ2-7, with a tentative D call TRBD2 (7 bases). Trimming took off 3 bases at V and 4 bases at J, with 16 bases between the two ends. CDR3 length: 15 residues. The CDR3 loop is CASSFRGGGGYEQYF. The CDR3 region has the DNA TGTGCCAGCAGTTTTAGAGGCGGGGGCGGGTACGAGCAGTACTTC.

The rearrangement uses TRBV4-3 and TRBJ1-2; D gene uncertain. V was cut by 4 bases and J by 0 bases, with 12 bases left in between. The CDR3 runs 15 residues. Looked up from germline, CDR1 is LGHNA and CDR2 is YSLEER. CDR3 region: CASSPRLEANYGYTF. The CDR3, as DNA: TGCGCCAGCAGCCCGCGACTGGAAGCTAACTATGGCTACACCTTC.

The table lists this clonotype with a few counts. V gene TRBV20-1 combines with J gene TRBJ1-2, with TRBD1 as a possible D gene (5 bases). V was cut by 5 bases and J by 4 bases, with 20 bases left in between. The CDR3 is made up of 15 amino acids. Germline V gene data show CDR1 as DFQATT and CDR2 as SNEGSKA (reference sequence). CDR3 in amino acids: CSAPGTWARGYGYTF. DNA of the CDR3: TGCAGTGCTCCCGGGACTTGGGCCCGGGGCTATGGCTACACCTTC.

The sample holds a few counts of this clonotype. A much larger clone lies a single base off, so this may be a read error. The chain links TRBV20-1 to TRBJ1-5; the D is unclear. The CDR3 has 14 amino acids. The V gene lost 5 bases and the J gene lost 0 bases, with 11 bases spanning the gap. Germline lookup yields CDR1 DFQATT and CDR2 SNEGSKA (reference sequence). CDR3 region: CSARGSNSNQPQHF. CDR3 DNA: TGCAGTGCTCGGGGTAGTAATAGCAATCAGCCCCAGCATTTT.

This clonotype was seen a handful of times. CDR3 amino acids: CASSRTLQETQYF. The CDR3, as DNA: TGTGCCAGCAGTAGGACTCTTCAAGAGACCCAGTACTTC. The J gene is TRBJ2-5, the V gene TRBV28, with D maybe TRBD2 (5 bases). CDR1 is MDHEN and CDR2 is SYDVKM in the germline V gene. The CDR3 length is 13 residues. The V and J ends lost 5 bases and 2 bases respectively, with 9 bases between them. The variable domain in full, completed from reference TRBV28 and TRBJ2-5, reads DVKVTQSSRYLVKRTGEKVFLECVQDMDHENMFWYRQDPGLGLRLIYFSYDVKMKEKGDIPEGYSVSREKKERFSLILESASTNQTSMYLCASSRTLQETQYFGPGTRLLVL.

Details on this clonotype: This may stem from a read error, because a much larger clone lies one nucleotide away. CDR3 bases: TGTGCCAGCAGCTTAGCTAAGGGAGGCTACAATGAGCAGTTCTTC. Amino acids: CASSLAKGGYNEQFF. This sequence joins TRBV7-9 and TRBJ2-1; perhaps TRBD2 as D (6 bases). V dropped 0 bases and J dropped 3 bases, with 9 bases sitting between them. The length of the CDR3 is 15 residues. Per germline, CDR1 SEHNR and CDR2 FQNEAQ (reference sequence).

This clonotype came up many times. The genes are TRBV6-1 and TRBJ1-1, with D tentatively TRBD1 (6 bases). Trimming took off 2 bases at V and 11 bases at J, with 12 bases between the two ends. Germline CDR1 reads MNHNS; CDR2 reads SASEGT. CDR3 length equals 12 residues. As DNA, the CDR3 is TGTGCCAGCAGTGAAAGGGGGGTCGGCGCTTTCTTT. Translating gives CASSERGVGAFF.

This clonotype was picked up many times. The genes are TRBV7-2 and TRBJ2-3; the match to TRBD1 covers 7 bases. The CDR3 is made up of 18 amino acids. Germline CDR1 reads SGHTA; CDR2 reads FQGNSA. The V segment lost 7 bases and the J segment 0 bases; nucleotides outside the gene matches: 16. The CDR3 protein is CASTIRDRLFTSTDTQYF. The CDR3, as DNA: TGTGCCAGCACGATCCGGGACAGACTATTCACTAGCACAGATACGCAGTATTTT.

This clonotype was seen many times. The chain uses TRBV2 and TRBJ2-1; 7 bases line up with TRBD1. The ends lost 2 bases at V and 3 bases at J; junction bases unmatched: 7. The CDR3 consists of 16 residues. Germline CDR1 is SNHLY and CDR2 is FYNNEI. DNA of the CDR3: TGTGCCAGCAGTGAAAAACAGGGGCTCGTCTACAATGAGCAGTTCTTC. It yields the protein CASSEKQGLVYNEQFF.

This clonotype was observed a few times. The V gene is TRBV29-1, the J gene TRBJ2-1, with 9 nucleotides matching TRBD2. Germline values: CDR1 SQVTM, CDR2 ANQGSEA. The CDR3 runs 13 residues. Trimming took 3 bases from V and 8 from J; bases not matched to a gene: 5. The CDR3 nucleotides are TGCAGCGTTGACCGCGGGGGGGGCGATGAGCAGTTCTTC. Translated: CSVDRGGGDEQFF.

Only a few counts were recorded for this clonotype. The V gene is TRBV5-1, the J gene TRBJ2-1, with a weak D call TRBD1 (6 bases). Trimming took 7 bases from V and 0 from J, leaving 11 bases between them. Germline CDR1 reads SGHRS; CDR2 reads YFSETQ. The CDR3 covers 14 residues. DNA of the CDR3: TGCGCCAGCTATTCAGGGGACTCCTACAATGAGCAGTTCTTC. This encodes CASYSGDSYNEQFF.

This clonotype showed up many times. CDR3 DNA: TGCGCCAGCAGCATACCGGGAGAGGGGGAGCAGTACTTC. This gives the protein CASSIPGEGEQYF. The rearrangement joins TRBV5-1 to TRBJ2-7, with D possibly being TRBD2 (6 bases). V lost 4 bases to trimming and J lost 7 bases, with 15 bases between them. CDR3 length: 13 amino acids. Germline CDR1 is SGHRS and CDR2 is YFSETQ.

CDR3 in amino acids: CASGAGGNYGYTF. CDR3 in DNA: TGCGCCAGCGGGGCAGGGGGGAACTATGGCTACACCTTC. The chain employs TRBV5-1 and TRBJ1-2, with TRBD1 matching 7 bases. J gave up 2 bases and V 7 bases, and 5 bases lay outside the gene matches. Germline-derived CDR1 and CDR2 are SGHRS and YFSETQ. The CDR3 extends over 13 amino acids.

This clonotype has ten or more counts. V is TRBV3-1 and J is TRBJ2-1; 9 bases are a match to TRBD1. The trim removed 5 bases at V and 3 bases at J, leaving 5 bases unmatched. CDR3 length: 15 amino acids. Germline values: CDR1 LGHDT, CDR2 YNNKEL (reference sequence). The DNA for the CDR3 is TGTGCCAGCAGCTTACGGACAGGGGACTACAATGAGCAGTTCTTC. It specifies CASSLRTGDYNEQFF.

This clonotype has a count of ten or more. For the CDR3, the DNA is TGTGCCAGCAGCTTACAGAGGGGGACCGGGGAGCTGTTTTTT. Its translation is CASSLQRGTGELFF. This chain joins TRBV11-1 and TRBJ2-2; possibly TRBD1 for D (6 bases). From germline, CDR1 is SGHAT and CDR2 FQDESV (reference sequence). The CDR3 length is 14 residues. V was shortened by 2 bases and J by 5 bases, with 9 bases between the two germline ends.

This clonotype turned up a few times. This chain joins TRBV12-3 or TRBV12-4 and TRBJ2-2, with D unresolved. This CDR3 has 14 residues. The V end was cut by 2 bases, the J end by 1 base, with 5 bases between. CDR3 in amino acids: CASSLLVNTGELFF. CDR3 sequence (DNA): TGTGCCAGCAGTTTACTGGTGAACACCGGGGAGCTGTTTTTT.

This clonotype was counted only a few times. The V gene is TRBV14, the J gene TRBJ2-1; D gene unclear. Germline assignment: CDR1 SGHDN and CDR2 FVKESK. The CDR3 covers 13 residues. Deletions cut 0 bases from V and 10 bases from J, with 10 bases between. The CDR3 DNA sequence: TGTGCCAGCAGCCAAGATCTCACGTGGGAGCAGTTCTTC. This sequence encodes CASSQDLTWEQFF.

This clonotype was picked up a small number of times. V gene TRBV5-1 combines with J gene TRBJ2-5, with D possibly being TRBD1 or TRBD2 (5 bases each). The CDR3 has 15 residues. Trimming removed 3 bases at V and 2 bases at J, with 14 bases between. Germline V gene data show CDR1 as SGHRS and CDR2 as YFSETQ. CDR3 in amino acids: CASSWDGTRQETQYF. CDR3 DNA sequence: TGCGCCAGCAGCTGGGACGGAACAAGACAAGAGACCCAGTACTTC.

The DNA of the CDR3 is TGTGCCAGCAGCTTGGGCGGGGCGGCGACTCTGGAGCAGTACTTC. Translating it yields CASSLGGAATLEQYF. The chain joins TRBV5-4 to TRBJ2-7; possible D gene TRBD2, 6 bases. The CDR3 runs to 15 residues. Trimming took off 0 bases at V and 7 bases at J, with 17 bases between the two ends. Germline V gives CDR1 SGHNT, CDR2 YYREEE (reference sequence).

Ten or more counts support this clonotype. The chain couples TRBV4-2 to TRBJ1-5; no clear D gene. From germline, CDR1 is LGHNA and CDR2 YNFKEQ. This CDR3 is built from 16 residues. With 4 bases removed from V and 1 base from J, the gap between germline ends came to 14 bases. CDR3 in amino acids: CASSPHPPPSNQPQHF. The CDR3 DNA follows: TGTGCCAGCAGCCCCCATCCGCCCCCGAGCAATCAGCCCCAGCATTTT.

The chain carries TRBV11-2 and TRBJ1-1; D gene uncertain. Germline CDR1 SGHAT, CDR2 FQNNGV. V was pared by 5 bases and J by 3 bases, with 13 bases between. CDR3 size: 14 residues. CDR3 coding DNA: TGTGCCAGCAGCGCAAATGTGGGAGACACTGAAGCTTTCTTT. Residues: CASSANVGDTEAFF.